This T cell receptor (beta chain) came from a study of regulatory T cells in long-lasting Graves disease. Germline V gene sequence: CDR1 LGHDT, CDR2 YNNKEL (reference sequence). CDR3 length: 14 residues. Trimming removed 6 bases from V and 5 bases from J; junction bases left unmatched: 7. In its sample, this clonotype was seen a few times. The sample's time point: newly diagnosed GD, antithyroid drugs for less than 3 months. RNA extracted from PBMCs served as the sequencing template. CDR3 regions were amplified by Arm-PCR using iRepertoire HTBI primers to build TCR beta libraries. In TCRdb, the multiplex PCR reads were re-called with MiXCR into one record per CDR3 protein. Among hundreds of thousands of distinct CDR3 sequences listed, roughly 15% were seen once. These sequences were also reported in another study, on T cells in Graves' hyperthyroidism and ophthalmopathy. That source adds: By a 13 V-J model, ophthalmopathy was set apart from stable hyperthyroidism.

The receptor was isolated from a woman aged 30 to 39 with Graves disease. The chain uses TRBV3-1 and TRBJ1-2, with TRBD1 matching 9 bases. Sequencing was performed on peripheral blood mononuclear cells (PBMCs), taken at new diagnosis, from a patient treated with antithyroid drugs. The CDR3 DNA sequence: TGTGCCAGCAGGGCACAGGGGGCAGCTTATGGCTACACCTTC. Its protein is CASRAQGAAYGYTF.